Presented here are 8 T cell receptor beta chains from one specimen sequenced in a study of blood T cell repertoires in COVID-19. Profiling relied on immunoSEQ multiplex PCR, and the TCRdb table lists in-frame clones only, not all of them. The sample records around 400,000 clones, over 75% being singletons. Input material: peripheral blood. These receptor sequences come from a woman between 25 and 40 years old with COVID-19, enrolled during active disease.

The chain has TRBV10-3 and TRBJ2-2; TRBD2 matches 9 bases. Unmatched junction bases numbered 5, after V lost 5 bases and J lost 1 base. Germline values: CDR1 ENHRY, CDR2 SYGVKD. There are 16 residues in the CDR3. CDR3 residues: CAISSGTSWNTGELFF. CDR3 nucleotides: TGTGCCATCAGTTCCGGGACTAGCTGGAACACCGGGGAGCTGTTTTTT.

The chain joins TRBV19 to TRBJ2-3; 7 positions match TRBD1. This CDR3 region has 15 residues. The V segment lost 4 bases and the J segment 0 bases; nucleotides outside the gene matches: 4. CDR1 and CDR2 (germline): LNHDA, SQIVND (reference sequence). CDR3 in DNA: TGTGCCAGTAGTACAGGGACAGCAAGCACAGATACGCAGTATTTT. Protein product: CASSTGTASTDTQYF.

The chain joins TRBV5-4 to TRBJ2-3; TRBD2 might be the D (6 bases). The V and J ends lost 4 bases and 1 base respectively, with 16 bases between them. The germline V gene encodes CDR1 SGHNT and CDR2 YYREEE (reference sequence). The CDR3 extends over 16 amino acids. DNA for the CDR3: TGTGCCAGCAGCCCGACCGCTAGCGAGGGCACAGATACGCAGTATTTT. It encodes CASSPTASEGTDTQYF.

V gene TRBV5-5 combines with J gene TRBJ2-3; a weak D match, TRBD1 (5 bases). The CDR3 sequence is 14 residues long. The V end lost 0 bases, the J end lost 4 bases, and 9 bases lay between the germline ends. Germline V gene sequence: CDR1 SGHKS, CDR2 YYEKEE (reference sequence). The CDR3 spells CASSLVQGADTQYF. The CDR3 DNA follows: TGTGCCAGCAGCTTGGTCCAGGGTGCAGATACGCAGTATTTT. Full variable domain (remainder filled in from reference TRBV5-5 and TRBJ2-3): DAGVTQSPTHLIKTRGQQVTLRCSPISGHKSVSWYQQVLGQGPQFIFQYYEKEERGRGNFPDRFSARQFPNYSSELNVNALLLGDSALYLCASSLVQGADTQYFGPGTRLTVL.

V gene TRBV27 combines with J gene TRBJ2-3; D might be TRBD1 (5 bases). The CDR3 is 14 amino acids. CDR1 and CDR2 from the germline V gene are MNHEY and SMNVEV (reference sequence). Deletions cut 5 bases from V and 0 bases from J, with 9 bases between. The CDR3 protein is CASSGAASTDTQYF. In DNA form, the CDR3 reads TGTGCCAGCAGTGGGGCGGCTAGCACAGATACGCAGTATTTT.

The chain joins TRBV6-5 to TRBJ1-2; D is possibly TRBD1 (6 bases). The ends were cut back, 6 bases at V and 8 bases at J, with 19 bases in the middle. The CDR3 is 14 residues long. Germline CDR1 MNHEY, CDR2 SVGAGI. The CDR3 DNA sequence: TGTGCCAGCAGCGAGGGGGGGGCTGGAGACGGCTACACCTTC. Translation gives CASSEGGAGDGYTF.

V usage is TRBV11-3 and J usage is TRBJ2-7, with D possibly matching TRBD2 (6 bases). With 5 bases removed from V and 8 bases from J, the gap between germline ends came to 16 bases. From germline, CDR1 is SGHNT and CDR2 YENEEA. The CDR3 is 13 amino acids. In nucleotides, the CDR3 is TGTGCCAGCAGCCCGGGAGAAGAGTACAAGCAGTACTTC. Its translation is CASSPGEEYKQYF.

The rearrangement uses TRBV6-5 and TRBJ2-7; D not resolved. Germline V CDR1 and CDR2: MNHEY, SVGAGI. The CDR3 spans 15 residues. With 6 bases removed from V and 0 bases from J, the gap between germline ends came to 15 bases. CDR3 bases: TGTGCCAGCAGAGCTACAGACACCCCCTCCTACGAGCAGTACTTC. Translated: CASRATDTPSYEQYF.